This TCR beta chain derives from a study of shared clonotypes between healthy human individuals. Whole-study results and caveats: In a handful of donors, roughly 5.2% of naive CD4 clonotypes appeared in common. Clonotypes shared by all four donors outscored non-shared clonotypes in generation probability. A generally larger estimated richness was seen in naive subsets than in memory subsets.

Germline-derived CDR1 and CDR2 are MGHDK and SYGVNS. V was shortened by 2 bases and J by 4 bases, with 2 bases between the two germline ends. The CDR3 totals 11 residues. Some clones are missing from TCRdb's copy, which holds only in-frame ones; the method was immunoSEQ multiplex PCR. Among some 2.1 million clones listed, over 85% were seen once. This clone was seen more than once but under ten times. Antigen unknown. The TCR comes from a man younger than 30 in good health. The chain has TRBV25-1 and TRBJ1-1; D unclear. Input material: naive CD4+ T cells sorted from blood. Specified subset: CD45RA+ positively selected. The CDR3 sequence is CASSEGTEAFF. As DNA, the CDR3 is TGTGCCAGCAGTGAAGGCACTGAAGCTTTCTTT.